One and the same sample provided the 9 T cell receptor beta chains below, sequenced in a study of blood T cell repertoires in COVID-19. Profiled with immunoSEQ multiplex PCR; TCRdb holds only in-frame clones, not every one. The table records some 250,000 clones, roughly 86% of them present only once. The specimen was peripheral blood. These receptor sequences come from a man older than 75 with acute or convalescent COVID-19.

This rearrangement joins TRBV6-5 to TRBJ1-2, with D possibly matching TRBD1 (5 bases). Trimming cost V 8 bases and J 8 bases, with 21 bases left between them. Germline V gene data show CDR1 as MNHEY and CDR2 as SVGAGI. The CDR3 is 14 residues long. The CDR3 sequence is CASYSPNKEGGYTF. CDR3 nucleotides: TGTGCCAGCTACTCACCCAACAAGGAGGGGGGCTACACCTTC.

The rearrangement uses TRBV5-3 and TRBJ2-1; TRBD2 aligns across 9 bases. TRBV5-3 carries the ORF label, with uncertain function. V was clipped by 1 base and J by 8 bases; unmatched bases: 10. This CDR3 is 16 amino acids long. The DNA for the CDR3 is TGTGCCAGAAGCTTGAACCTAGCGGGACCCTATGATGAGCAGTTCTTC. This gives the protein CARSLNLAGPYDEQFF.

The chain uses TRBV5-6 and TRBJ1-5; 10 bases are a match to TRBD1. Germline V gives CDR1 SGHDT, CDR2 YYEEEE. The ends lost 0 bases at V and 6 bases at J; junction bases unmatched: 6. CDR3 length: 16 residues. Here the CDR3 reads CASSLAGQGGSQPQHF. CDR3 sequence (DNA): TGTGCCAGCAGCTTGGCCGGACAGGGGGGAAGTCAGCCCCAGCATTTT.

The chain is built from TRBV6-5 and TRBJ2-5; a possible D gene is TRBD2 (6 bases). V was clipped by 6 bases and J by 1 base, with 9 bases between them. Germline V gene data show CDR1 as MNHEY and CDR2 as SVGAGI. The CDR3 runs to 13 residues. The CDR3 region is CASRRTTQETQYF. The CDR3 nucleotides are TGTGCCAGCAGAAGGACTACCCAAGAGACCCAGTACTTC.

CDR3 region: CASSPLSSGSSEQFF. In DNA form, the CDR3 reads TGTGCCAGCAGCCCCCTGAGTAGCGGGAGCAGTGAGCAGTTCTTC. J is TRBJ2-1 and V is TRBV7-9; 9 bases map to TRBD2. V was pared by 5 bases and J by 9 bases, with 11 bases of the junction left unmatched. CDR3 length: 15 residues. Germline V gene sequence: CDR1 SEHNR, CDR2 FQNEAQ (reference sequence).

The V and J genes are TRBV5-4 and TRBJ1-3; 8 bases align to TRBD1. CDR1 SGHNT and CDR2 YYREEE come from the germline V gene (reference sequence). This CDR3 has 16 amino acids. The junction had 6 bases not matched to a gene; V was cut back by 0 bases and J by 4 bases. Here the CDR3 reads CASSLVRAGGGNTIYF. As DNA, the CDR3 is TGTGCCAGCAGCTTGGTCCGGGCAGGGGGCGGAAACACCATATATTTT.

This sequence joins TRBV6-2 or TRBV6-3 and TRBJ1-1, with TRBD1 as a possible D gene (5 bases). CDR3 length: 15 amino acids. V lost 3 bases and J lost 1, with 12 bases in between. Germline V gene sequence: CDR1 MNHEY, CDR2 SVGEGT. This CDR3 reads CASSYKGLGNTEAFF. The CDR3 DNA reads TGTGCCAGCAGTTATAAGGGGTTAGGGAACACTGAAGCTTTCTTT.

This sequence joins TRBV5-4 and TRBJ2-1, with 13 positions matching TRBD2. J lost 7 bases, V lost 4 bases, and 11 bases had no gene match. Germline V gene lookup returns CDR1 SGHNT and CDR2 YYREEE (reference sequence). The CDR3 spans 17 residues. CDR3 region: CASSPPPLAGGKNEQFF. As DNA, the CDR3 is TGTGCCAGCAGCCCGCCCCCACTAGCGGGAGGGAAAAATGAGCAGTTCTTC.

CDR3 in amino acids: CASSIDRVGINEQFF. DNA for the CDR3: TGTGCCAGTAGCATTGACAGGGTTGGTATCAATGAGCAGTTCTTC. The V gene is TRBV19, the J gene TRBJ2-1, with 7 bases aligning to TRBD1. Germline V gene data show CDR1 as LNHDA and CDR2 as SQIVND (reference sequence). This CDR3 contains 15 residues. V trimming: 6 bases; J trimming: 6 bases; junction bases outside the gene matches: 11.